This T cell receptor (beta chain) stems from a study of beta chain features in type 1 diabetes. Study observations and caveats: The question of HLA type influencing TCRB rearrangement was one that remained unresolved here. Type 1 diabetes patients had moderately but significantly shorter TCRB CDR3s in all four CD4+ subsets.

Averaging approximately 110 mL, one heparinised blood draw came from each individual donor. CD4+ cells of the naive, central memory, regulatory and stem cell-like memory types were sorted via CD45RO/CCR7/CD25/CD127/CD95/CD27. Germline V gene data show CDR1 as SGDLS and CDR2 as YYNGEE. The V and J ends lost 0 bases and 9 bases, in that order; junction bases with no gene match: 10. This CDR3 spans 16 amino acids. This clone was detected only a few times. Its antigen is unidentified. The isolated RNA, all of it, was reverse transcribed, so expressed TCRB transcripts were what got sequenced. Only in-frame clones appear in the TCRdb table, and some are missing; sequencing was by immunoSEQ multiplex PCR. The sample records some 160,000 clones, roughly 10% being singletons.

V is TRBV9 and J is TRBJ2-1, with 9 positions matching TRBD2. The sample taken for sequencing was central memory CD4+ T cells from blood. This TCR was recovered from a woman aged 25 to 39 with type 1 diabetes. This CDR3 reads CASSVDLSGRQGEQFF. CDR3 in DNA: TGTGCCAGCAGCGTAGATTTAAGCGGGAGGCAGGGTGAGCAGTTCTTC.